This TCR beta chain was observed in a study of T cell repertoires in cytomegalovirus infection (dated by TCRdb to between 2018 and 2021). Regarding the complete study: Peptide stimulations targeted recently identified HLA-C-restricted CMV epitopes, whose presentation resists viral immunomodulation, together with well-studied HLA-B-restricted epitopes. Because public TCR beta signatures pointed to carriage of CMV infection together with the matching HLA type, the HLA type of each donor mattered for the analysis. General conclusions and limits of the study: In both this cohort and an independent cohort of some 350 donors, the cumulative frequency of public TCR beta family members distinguished carriers of CMV infection plus the relevant HLA type. In the ex vivo response, HLA-C-restricted CMV-specific TCR beta clonotypes were dominant, and in two of eight donors the single most frequent clonotype came from this HLA-C-restricted group.

The listed sequencing device is Illumina HiSeq 1500. The raw public data were reprocessed by TCRdb itself: fastp quality trimming at Q25, MiXCR clonotype calling, in-frame beta chains only. Every CDR3 protein is listed once, alongside the most common genes and DNA of its rows. The sample table shows approximately 110,000 distinct CDR3 sequences, and roughly 40% are seen once. Jointly, the top ten make up approximately 69% of the sample. As to this clonotype: Its antigen target is currently unknown. Base qualities were left out, and no much larger clone turns up one base away.

Its CDR3 holds 14 amino acids, cysteine through phenylalanine. Here the CDR3 DNA is all that survives: 42 bases in frame from base 1. V gives up 7 bases and J gives up 1 base, and the segment between their germline ends measures 14 bases. The germline V gene sets CDR1 to SGHRS and CDR2 to YFSETQ. In the paper's terms, the treatment or condition label means: in vitro stimulation with specific CMV peptide epitopes to enrich CMV-specific T cells. Sequencing used CD8+ T cells from cultured PBMCs, obtained from culture after CMV antigen stimulation. Recombination connected TRBV5-1 to TRBJ1-1, with an unclear D gene assignment. The sequence was collected from a human donor in good health (CMV status not recorded). Some clones in this sample may be carry-over from other donors' samples. The bases are TGCGCCAGCCGCCCCGATTTTCGGAACACTGAAGCTTTCTTT. The resulting protein is CASRPDFRNTEAFF. Extended through the reference TRBV5-1 and TRBJ1-1 proteins, this CDR3 yields the full variable domain: KAGVTQTPRYLIKTRGQQVTLSCSPISGHRSVSWYQQTPGQGLQFLFEYFSETQRNKGNFPGRFSGRQFSNSRSEMNVSTLELGDSALYLCASRPDFRNTEAFFGQGTRLTVV.